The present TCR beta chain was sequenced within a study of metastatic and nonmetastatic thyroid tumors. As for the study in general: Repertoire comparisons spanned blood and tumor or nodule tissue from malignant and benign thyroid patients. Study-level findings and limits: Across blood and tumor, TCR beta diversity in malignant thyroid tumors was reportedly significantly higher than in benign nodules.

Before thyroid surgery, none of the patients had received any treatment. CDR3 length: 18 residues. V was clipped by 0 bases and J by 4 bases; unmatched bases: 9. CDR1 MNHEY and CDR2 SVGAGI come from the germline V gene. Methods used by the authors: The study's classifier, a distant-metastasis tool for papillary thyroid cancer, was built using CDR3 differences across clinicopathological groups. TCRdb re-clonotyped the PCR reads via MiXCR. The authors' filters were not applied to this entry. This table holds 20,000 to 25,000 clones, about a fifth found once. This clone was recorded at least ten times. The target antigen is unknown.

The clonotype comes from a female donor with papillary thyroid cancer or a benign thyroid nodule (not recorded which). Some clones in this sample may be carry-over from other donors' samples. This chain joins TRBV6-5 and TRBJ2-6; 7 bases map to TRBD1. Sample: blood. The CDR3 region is CASSYSGQAQSGANVLTF. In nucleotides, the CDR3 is TGTGCCAGCAGTTACTCCGGACAGGCCCAATCCGGGGCCAACGTCCTGACTTTC.